Listed below are T cell receptor beta chains from one sample, sequenced in a study of cytomegalovirus exposure and HLA in healthy donors. Clones were read by immunoSEQ multiplex PCR, and TCRdb kept only the in-frame ones, dropping some. Its table lists just over 40,000 clones. The specimen was PBMCs. These receptors originate from a man aged 30 to 39 in good health and CMV-seronegative. Both conserved end residues are trimmed from each CDR3. D genes are given only for firm matches.

TRBJ2-2,TRBV4-2,TRBD1,ASSRFTGGNTGELF
TRBJ2-3,TRBV27,NA,ASSPSSTDTQY
TRBJ1-1,TRBV6-5,NA,ASSEKLSGTEAF
TRBJ2-7,TRBV5-1,NA,ASGRGTETYEQY
TRBJ2-1,TRBV13,TRBD1,ASSPQDRGLGGQF
TRBJ2-5,TRBV27,NA,ASSLVGVKTQY
TRBJ2-1,TRBV19,NA,ASSIGSRAHNEQF
TRBJ2-7,TRBV11-2,NA,ASSFSGYAEQY
TRBJ2-5,TRBV9,NA,ASSVVPSAETQY
TRBJ2-1,TRBV5-6,NA,ASSFQGRNEQF
TRBJ2-3,TRBV9,NA,ASSATSGLDTQY
TRBJ2-3,TRBV9,TRBD2,ASSVGGGATDTQY
TRBJ2-1,TRBV10-3,TRBD2,AIIRTSGSPYNEQF
TRBJ1-1,TRBV18,NA,ASSPPGGASTEAF
TRBJ1-2,TRBV9,NA,ASSPPGYGYT
TRBJ1-6,TRBV6-1,NA,ASSEGTADSPLH
TRBJ2-5,TRBV7-8,TRBD1,ASSDRQGAGETQY
TRBJ1-5,TRBV19,NA,ARGGDDQPQH
TRBJ2-1,TRBV21-1,NA,ASSKKVLETYNEQF
TRBJ2-7,TRBV7-9,NA,ASSLGPGAYEQY
NA,TRBV30,NA,AWSGPVYEQY
TRBJ2-1,TRBV2,TRBD2,ASSGLADNEQF
TRBJ2-3,TRBV18,NA,ASSQFQGGEDTQY
TRBJ1-1,TRBV15,NA,ATSRGQGTEAF
TRBJ1-5,TRBV5-6,TRBD1,ASSLNRGSNQPQH